This T cell receptor beta chain originates from a study of OX40 agonist ivuxolimab in advanced cancers. For this clone: Antigen: not known.

Using immunoSEQ multiplex PCR, the repertoire was profiled, and TCRdb retains in-frame clones only, with some absent. The data contain about 77,000 clones, more than 70% of them seen just once; the ten biggest clones take up about 0.71%. The CDR3 runs 13 residues. Trimming removed 7 bases at V and 10 bases at J, with 18 bases between. The germline V gene has CDR1 SGHRS and CDR2 YFSETQ. Study-level findings and limits: On average, CD8+ T cells had more expanded clones than CD4+. At 0.1 to 3.0 mg/kg, clonal expansion of CD4+ and CD8+ blood T cells had occurred by week 6.

The V and J genes are TRBV5-1 and TRBJ2-1; D uncertain. The sequence was collected from an adult with an advanced solid tumor such as melanoma, head and neck, liver or kidney cancer. The sequences come from CD4+ or CD8+ T cells sorted from blood, collected in a trial of the OX40 agonist ivuxolimab. The CDR3 protein is CASQAAPSEEQFF. CDR3 DNA: TGCGCCAGCCAGGCAGCCCCCAGCGAGGAGCAGTTCTTC.